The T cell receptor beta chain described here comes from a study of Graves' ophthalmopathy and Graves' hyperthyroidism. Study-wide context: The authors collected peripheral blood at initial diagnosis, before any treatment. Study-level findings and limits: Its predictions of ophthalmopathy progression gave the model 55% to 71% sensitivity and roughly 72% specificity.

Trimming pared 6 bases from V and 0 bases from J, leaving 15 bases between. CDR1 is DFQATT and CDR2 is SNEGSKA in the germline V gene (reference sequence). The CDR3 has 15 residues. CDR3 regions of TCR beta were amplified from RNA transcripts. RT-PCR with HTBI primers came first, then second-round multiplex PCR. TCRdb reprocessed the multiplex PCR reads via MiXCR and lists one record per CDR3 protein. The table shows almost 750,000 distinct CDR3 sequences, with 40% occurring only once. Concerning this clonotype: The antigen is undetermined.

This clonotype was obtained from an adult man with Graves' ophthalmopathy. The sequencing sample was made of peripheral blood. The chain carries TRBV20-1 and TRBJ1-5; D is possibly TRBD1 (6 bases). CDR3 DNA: TGCAGTGCGGAGCATGGACAGTATAGCAATCAGCCCCAGCATTTT. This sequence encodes CSAEHGQYSNQPQHF.